This TCR beta chain comes out of a study of early T cells in non-severe SARS-CoV-2 infection. Trimming removed 0 bases from V and 4 bases from J; junction bases left unmatched: 8. CDR3 size: 16 residues. Looked up from germline, CDR1 is KGHSH and CDR2 is LQKENI. In the library, individual cDNA molecules carried attached unique molecular identifiers. Using its own MiXCR run on the 5' RACE reads, TCRdb lists one record per CDR3 protein. The data show about 25,000 distinct CDR3 sequences, 4.8% seen once. This sequence was found in an adult who was a healthcare worker with PCR-confirmed SARS-CoV-2 infection or an uninfected control (not recorded which). The V and J genes are TRBV18 and TRBJ1-2; TRBD1 matches 7 bases. What was sequenced was whole blood. The CDR3 bases are TGTGCCAGCTCACCACCGGCGGAGGGGGCCCTCTATGGCTACACCTTC. Residues: CASSPPAEGALYGYTF. The full variable domain, in which reference TRBV18 and TRBJ1-2 provide the parts outside the CDR3, is NAGVMQNPRHLVRRRGQEARLRCSPMKGHSHVYWYRQLPEEGLKFMVYLQKENIIDESGMPKERFSAEFPKEGPSILRIQQVVRGDSAAYFCASSPPAEGALYGYTFGSGTRLTVV.